The 8 T cell receptor beta chains below were found in one sample sequenced in a study of Ad26.COV2.S vaccination and SARS-CoV-2 variants (dated by TCRdb to the early 2020s). Sample treatment or condition, as interpreted from the label and publication: about 20 received Ad26.COV2.S at low or high dose, single or two shots; several received placebo; per-sample allocation not given. Repertoires of vaccine and placebo recipients were sequenced from samples taken on day 63 after the first injection. Libraries came from the immunoSEQ multiplex PCR assay. The immuneACCESS repertoire file appears here via TCRdb, limited to in-frame rearrangements. These files lack a portion of the clones; in checked studies, under half of the deficit traces to unresolved V genes, and the cause of the others is not known. The sample table contains 250,000 to 300,000 clones; only one count was recorded for over 75% of them. The ten largest clones represent roughly 3.5% of the sample.

Sequenced here: peripheral blood, sampled in a trial of Ad26.COV2.S vaccine versus placebo. The receptor set was obtained from a person aged 18 to 59 who received the Ad26.COV2.S COVID-19 vaccine or a placebo.

The chain joins TRBV7-6 to TRBJ2-1; TRBD2 matches at 11 bases. This CDR3 has 15 residues. CDR1 and CDR2 from the germline V gene are SGHVS and FNYEAQ. Germline trimming cut 5 bases from V and 7 bases from J; bases unmatched to any gene: 7. The CDR3 is CASSLGLAVTNEQFF. DNA of the CDR3: TGTGCCAGCAGCCTGGGACTAGCGGTTACAAATGAGCAGTTCTTC.

In this sample, this clone turned up once. V is TRBV29-1 and J is TRBJ2-5; D perhaps matches TRBD1 (6 bases). Trimming removed 2 bases at V and 5 bases at J, with 9 bases between. CDR3 length equals 12 residues. Germline CDR1 is SQVTM and CDR2 is ANQGSEA. CDR3 nucleotide sequence: TGCAGCGTTGAAACAGGGTCGGAGACCCAGTACTTC. Translated: CSVETGSETQYF.

A word on this clone: The same CDR3 arises from other DNA sequences in this sample as well. The chain has TRBV5-1 and TRBJ2-5, with a tentative D call TRBD1 (6 bases). The CDR3 is 13 amino acids. CDR1 is SGHRS, CDR2 YFSETQ, per germline. Between the trimmed V and J ends, which lost 2 bases and 3 bases, there was a span of 8 bases. Written as DNA, the CDR3 is TGCGCCAGCAGCTTCCCAGGGGAAGAGACCCAGTACTTC. Its protein is CASSFPGEETQYF.

The genes are TRBV9 and TRBJ2-1, with TRBD2 matching over 13 bases. V lost 6 bases to trimming and J lost 7 bases; unmatched junction nucleotides: 10. This CDR3 region has 16 residues. In germline, CDR1 is SGDLS, CDR2 YYNGEE. The CDR3, as DNA: TGTGCCAGCACCCTTACCGGGACTAGCGGGGTGAATGAGCAGTTCTTC. Its protein product is CASTLTGTSGVNEQFF.

This rearrangement joins TRBV2 to TRBJ2-7; TRBD1 might be the D (6 bases). Looked up from germline, CDR1 is SNHLY and CDR2 is FYNNEI. The CDR3 sequence is 13 residues long. The ends were cut back, 3 bases at V and 3 bases at J, with 9 bases in the middle. The CDR3 spells CASSDGGNYEQYF. The DNA for the CDR3 is TGTGCCAGCAGTGATGGGGGCAACTACGAGCAGTACTTC.

This clone was seen a few times. The chain couples TRBV12-5 to TRBJ1-2; unclear D gene. This CDR3 contains 12 residues. Trimming took 2 bases from V and 4 from J, leaving 5 bases between them. CDR1 LGHNT and CDR2 FRNRAP come from the germline V gene. The CDR3 spells CASGLNVYGYTF. As DNA, the CDR3 is TGTGCTAGTGGTTTGAATGTCTATGGCTACACCTTC. The full variable domain, in which reference TRBV12-5 and TRBJ1-2 provide the parts outside the CDR3, is DARVTQTPRHKVTEMGQEVTMRCQPILGHNTVFWYRQTMMQGLELLAYFRNRAPLDDSGMPKDRFSAEMPDATLATLKIQPSEPRDSAVYFCASGLNVYGYTFGSGTRLTVV.

This rearrangement joins TRBV12-3 or TRBV12-4 to TRBJ1-2; D possibly corresponds to TRBD1 (6 bases). The CDR3 sequence is 11 residues long. Trimming stripped 8 bases from V and 3 bases from J, with 7 bases between. In nucleotides, the CDR3 is TGTGCCAGCGGACAGTACTATGGCTACACCTTC. As protein: CASGQYYGYTF.

V usage is TRBV7-6 and J usage is TRBJ2-2; perhaps TRBD1 as D (5 bases). The CDR3 is 16 amino acids. V shed 5 bases and J shed 7 bases, with 20 bases lying between them. Germline CDR1 SGHVS, CDR2 FNYEAQ. CDR3 region: CASSQPASTGIGELFF. CDR3 nucleotides: TGTGCCAGCAGCCAACCCGCCTCTACAGGAATCGGGGAGCTGTTTTTT.